The TCR beta chain under discussion was sequenced for a study of blood T cell repertoires in COVID-19. How the authors handled the data: It was from reference gene primer amplification that nucleated cell counts were estimated. Sequencing used immunoSEQ multiplex PCR; TCRdb keeps in-frame clones, though not all of them. V and J calls and clone size come straight from that table; D and trimming were deduced from the DNA. Of hundreds of thousands of clones listed, about 88% were seen once; the top ten hold 1.4% to 1.5%. A COVID-19 case was met by exposed participants within 2 weeks before study entry. The V gene's germline CDR1 is MNHNS and CDR2 SASEGT. Trimming at V came to 1 base and at J to 1 base, leaving 7 bases not matched to a gene. The CDR3 is 17 residues long.

The sequence was obtained from a woman aged 18-30 years who had been exposed to COVID-19. The chain combines TRBV6-1 with TRBJ2-5; 9 positions agree with TRBD1. Sequencing used PBMCs or T cells enriched from blood (not recorded which). The CDR3 is CASSEEWGQGGQETQYF. In DNA form, the CDR3 reads TGTGCCAGCAGTGAAGAGTGGGGACAGGGAGGCCAAGAGACCCAGTACTTC.